This T cell receptor beta chain is from a study of shared clonotypes between healthy human individuals (dated by TCRdb to 2020 to 2022). Study-wide context: A couple of women and a few men aged 18 to 49 years were included in the cohort. Per donor, three plates each were used for CD4 naive and CD4 memory, two for CD8 naive, and one for CD8 memory. To estimate repertoire size and how much clonotype sharing occurs between individuals, the study deeply sequenced the blood TCR repertoires of five healthy adults. Libraries were prepared and TCR repertoires were sequenced by different laboratories using diverse techniques, in order to increase sequencing depth and limit assay-specific biases. Each donor's leukapheresis produced roughly between roughly 0.85 and 10 billion PBMCs.

TCR CDR3 regions were amplified from genomic DNA by multiplex PCR using the deep immunoSEQ assay. Extracted genomic DNA from each cell subset was spread evenly across all wells of several immunoSEQ 96-well plates, with each plate serving as a replicate. For sorted subsets, each replicate PCR was loaded with roughly 0.2 ug genomic DNA, equivalent to about 30,000 T cell genomes. The purified libraries were quantified using a Qubit 3.0 fluorometer, sized with a Bioanalyzer 2100, and then quantified again using the KAPA Library Quantification kit. Every immunoSEQ 96-well plate was sequenced on a separate single-read 150-cycle Illumina NextSeq 550 flow cell. The study's processing was this. The immunoSEQ output contained only junctional sequences without quality scores, so filtering could not match that applied to full-length reads. To assign V/J genes and CDR3, sequences were annotated against IMGT germline references using PyIR, a Python wrapper for IgBLAST v1.9. Any read was removed if the V/J assignment was weak (E-value above 1e-6), the CDR3 was missing, or the read contained stop codons, out-of-frame junctions, or ambiguous translated residues. A V3J clonotype was defined by an identical inferred V gene, J gene, and CDR3 amino acid sequence. Percentage overlap between repertoires was computed as shared unique clonotypes divided by the size of the smaller repertoire. Three approaches were used to assess repertoire richness: RTK rarefaction, the Chao1 estimator, and Recon v2.1 estimates of unobserved clonotypes. Generation probabilities for all TCRbeta clonotypes obtained by the gDNA method from a handful of donors were computed using OLGA. Held by TCRdb, this immuneACCESS table contains in-frame sequences only and omits some clones. Under half of the omission traces to an unresolved V gene where checked; the cause of the rest is unknown. The DNA gave D and trimming, while V, J and clone size come from that table. The sample data list around 990,000 clones, and around 77% of these were observed just once. In total, the top ten clones hold 0.89% of the sample.

Based on the germline V gene (reference sequence), the CDR1 and CDR2 sequences are MNHEY and SMNVEV. V loses 7 bases, J loses 4 bases, and the germline ends lie 23 bases apart. Including the terminal cysteine and phenylalanine, the CDR3 comprises 16 residues. Only the CDR3 part of the read is kept: 48 bases, read in frame from the first base. Turning to this clone: It has no known antigen specificity. No much larger clonotype is one base removed from it; base qualities were not supplied.

What the study reported, not specific to this receptor: Naive subsets generally had larger estimated clonotype richness than memory subsets. Even with the large sequencing depth, rarefaction of the sorted-subset datasets indicated that sequencing was incomplete. Pairwise subsampling led to the expectation that sequencing depth would affect the degree of clonotype sharing among donors. Because the study included only a small number of donors, the genetic and exposure-history diversity represented was limited. Across a few donors, about 4.5% of naive CD4, approximately 3.6% of naive CD8, about 2.3% of memory CD4, and 0.4% to 0.45% of memory CD8 clonotypes were shared. Compared with non-shared clonotypes, the clonotypes found in all four sorted-subset donors had higher generation probabilities. Sampling was restricted to blood, and TCR repertoires in tissue are likely to differ from TCR repertoires in blood.

The donors were healthy, HIV-negative adults who had no recently reported acute infections or vaccinations. Every donor was a Caucasian adult residing in Nashville, Tennessee, USA. CD4+ T cells were enriched by magnetic negative selection, after which naive cells were positively selected on CD45RA and the negative fraction was taken as the memory subset. Blood was collected by leukapheresis, and PBMCs were isolated by Ficoll-Histopaque density gradient centrifugation and then cryopreserved in liquid nitrogen vapor phase. Purity and quantity of every magnetically sorted T cell population were checked by analytical flow cytometry. Genomic DNA was isolated from each sorted fraction and quantified by UV absorbance on a Nanodrop 2000c.

The sequenced sample consisted of memory CD4+ T cells from PBMCs. The cell subset or site label on this specimen signifies: CD45RA-negative fraction. This clonotype originated in a man aged 18 to 30 in good health. Some clones in this sample may be carry-over from other donors' samples. The V and J genes are TRBV27 and TRBJ2-7, and the D gene may be TRBD2, 6 bases matching. This receptor has the CDR3 CASTGGGATGLYEQYF. The nucleotides are TGTGCCAGCACCGGCGGAGGGGCGACGGGACTTTACGAGCAGTACTTC.